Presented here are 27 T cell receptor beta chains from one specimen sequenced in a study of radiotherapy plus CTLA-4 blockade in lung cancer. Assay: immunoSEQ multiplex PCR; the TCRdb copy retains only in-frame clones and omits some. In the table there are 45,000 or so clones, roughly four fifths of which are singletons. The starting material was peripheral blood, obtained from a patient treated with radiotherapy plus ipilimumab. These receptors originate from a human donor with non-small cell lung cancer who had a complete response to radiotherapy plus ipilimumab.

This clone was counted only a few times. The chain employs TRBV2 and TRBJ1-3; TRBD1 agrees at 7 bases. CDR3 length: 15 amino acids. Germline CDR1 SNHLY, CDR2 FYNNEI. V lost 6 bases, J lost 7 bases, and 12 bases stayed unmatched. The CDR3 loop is CASRNPGQYRNTIYF. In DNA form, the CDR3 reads TGTGCCAGCAGGAATCCGGGACAGTATCGGAACACCATATATTTT.

The CDR3 DNA reads as TGTGCCAGTTTACCCCGGGACAGCTCCTACGAGCAGTACTTC. This codes for CASLPRDSSYEQYF. The chain couples TRBV6-6 to TRBJ2-5, with TRBD1 identical over 7 bases. The closer fit of TRBJ2-7 to the DNA end suggests the J call may be wrong. The CDR3 spans 14 residues. Germline V gene data show CDR1 as MNHNY and CDR2 as SVGAGI (reference sequence).

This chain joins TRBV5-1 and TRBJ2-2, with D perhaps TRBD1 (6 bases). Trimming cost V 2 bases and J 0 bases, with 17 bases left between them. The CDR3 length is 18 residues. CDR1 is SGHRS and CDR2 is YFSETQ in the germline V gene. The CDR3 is CASSLQGEGFANTGELFF. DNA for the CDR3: TGCGCCAGCAGCTTACAGGGAGAGGGGTTTGCGAACACCGGGGAGCTGTTTTTT.

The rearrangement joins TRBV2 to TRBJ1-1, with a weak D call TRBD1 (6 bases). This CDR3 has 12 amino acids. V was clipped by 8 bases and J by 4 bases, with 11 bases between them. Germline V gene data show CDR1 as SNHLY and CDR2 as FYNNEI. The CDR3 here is CASSVGGTEAFF. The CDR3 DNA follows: TGTGCCAGCTCGGTAGGGGGCACTGAAGCTTTCTTT.

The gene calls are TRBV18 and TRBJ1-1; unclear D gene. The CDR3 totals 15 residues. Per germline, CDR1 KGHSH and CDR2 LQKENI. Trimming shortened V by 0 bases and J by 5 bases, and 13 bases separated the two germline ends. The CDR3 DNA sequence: TGTGCCAGCTCACCACCATTCCCTTCTAGAACTGAAGCTTTCTTT. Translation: CASSPPFPSRTEAFF.

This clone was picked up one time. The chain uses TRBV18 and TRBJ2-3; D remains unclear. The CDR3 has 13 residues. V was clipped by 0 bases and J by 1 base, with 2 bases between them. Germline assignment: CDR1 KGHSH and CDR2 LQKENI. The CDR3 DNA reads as TGTGCCAGCTCACCACCCGGCACAGATACGCAGTATTTT. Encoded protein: CASSPPGTDTQYF. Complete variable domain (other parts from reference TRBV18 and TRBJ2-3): NAGVMQNPRHLVRRRGQEARLRCSPMKGHSHVYWYRQLPEEGLKFMVYLQKENIIDESGMPKERFSAEFPKEGPSILRIQQVVRGDSAAYFCASSPPGTDTQYFGPGTRLTVL.

The CDR3 loop reads CASSKMNTEAFF. The CDR3 DNA follows: TGTGCCAGCAGCAAAATGAACACTGAAGCTTTCTTT. The chain combines TRBV27 with TRBJ1-1, with D hard to call. The CDR3 length is 12 residues. CDR1 and CDR2 from the germline V gene are MNHEY and SMNVEV (reference sequence). Trimming left V 6 bases short and J 0 bases short, with 5 bases between.

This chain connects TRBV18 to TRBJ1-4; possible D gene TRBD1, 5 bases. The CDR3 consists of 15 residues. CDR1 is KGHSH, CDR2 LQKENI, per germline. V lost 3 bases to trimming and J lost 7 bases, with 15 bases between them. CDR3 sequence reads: CASSPQGKASEKLFF. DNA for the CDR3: TGTGCCAGCTCACCTCAGGGAAAGGCAAGTGAAAAACTGTTTTTT.

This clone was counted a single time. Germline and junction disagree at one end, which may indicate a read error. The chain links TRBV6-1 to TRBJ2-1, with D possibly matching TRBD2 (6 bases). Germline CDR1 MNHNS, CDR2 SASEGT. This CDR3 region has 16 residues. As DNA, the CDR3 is TGTGCCAGCAGCGAAGGCATCGGGAGCTCCTACAATGAGCAGTTCTTC. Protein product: CASSEGIGSSYNEQFF.

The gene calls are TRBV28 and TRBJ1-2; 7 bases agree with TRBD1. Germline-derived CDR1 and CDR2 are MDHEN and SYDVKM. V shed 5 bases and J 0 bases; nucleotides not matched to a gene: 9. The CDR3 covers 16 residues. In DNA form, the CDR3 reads TGTGCCAGCAGTAGAGGGGGACAGCAAGCTAACTATGGCTACACCTTC. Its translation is CASSRGGQQANYGYTF.

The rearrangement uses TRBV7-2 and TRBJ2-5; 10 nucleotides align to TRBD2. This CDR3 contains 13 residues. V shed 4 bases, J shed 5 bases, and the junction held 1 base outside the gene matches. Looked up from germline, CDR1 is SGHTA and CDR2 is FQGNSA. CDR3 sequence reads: CASSWGLAETQYF. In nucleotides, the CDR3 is TGTGCCAGCAGCTGGGGACTAGCGGAGACCCAGTACTTC.

The CDR3 is CASSESPFRSYEQYF. The CDR3 DNA reads TGTGCCAGCAGTGAATCCCCCTTTCGGTCCTACGAGCAGTACTTC. This sequence joins TRBV6-1 and TRBJ2-7; D is undetermined. In germline, CDR1 is MNHNS, CDR2 SASEGT. Trimming left V 2 bases short and J 1 base short, with 12 bases between. The length of the CDR3 is 15 residues.

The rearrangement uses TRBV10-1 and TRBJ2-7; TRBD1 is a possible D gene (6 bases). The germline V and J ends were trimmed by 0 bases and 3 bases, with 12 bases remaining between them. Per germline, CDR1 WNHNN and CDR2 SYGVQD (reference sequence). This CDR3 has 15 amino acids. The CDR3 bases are TGCGCCAGCAGTGAGTCCGGTCCAGGGGTCTACGAGCAGTACTTC. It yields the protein CASSESGPGVYEQYF.

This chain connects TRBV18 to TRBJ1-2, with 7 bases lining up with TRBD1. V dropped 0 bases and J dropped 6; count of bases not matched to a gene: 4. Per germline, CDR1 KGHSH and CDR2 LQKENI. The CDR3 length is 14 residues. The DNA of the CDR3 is TGTGCCAGCTCACCACCGGGACAGAGTCATGGCTACACCTTC. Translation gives CASSPPGQSHGYTF.

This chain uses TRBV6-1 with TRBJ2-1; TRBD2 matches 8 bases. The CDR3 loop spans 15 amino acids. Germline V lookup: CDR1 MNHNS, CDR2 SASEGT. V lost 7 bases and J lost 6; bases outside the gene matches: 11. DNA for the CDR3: TGTGCCAGCACCCCAGCCGCGGGAGGCTTCAATGAGCAGTTCTTC. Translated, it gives CASTPAAGGFNEQFF.

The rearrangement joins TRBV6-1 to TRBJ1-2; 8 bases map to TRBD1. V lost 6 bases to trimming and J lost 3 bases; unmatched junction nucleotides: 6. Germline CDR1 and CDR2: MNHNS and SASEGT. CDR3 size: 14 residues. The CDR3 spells CASRWTGRDYGYTF. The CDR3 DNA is TGTGCCAGCAGGTGGACAGGGCGGGACTATGGCTACACCTTC.

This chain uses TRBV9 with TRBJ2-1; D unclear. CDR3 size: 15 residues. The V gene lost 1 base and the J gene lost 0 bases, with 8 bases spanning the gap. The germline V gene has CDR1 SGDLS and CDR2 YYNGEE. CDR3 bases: TGTGCCAGCAGCGTATCTCCCAGCTCCTACAATGAGCAGTTCTTC. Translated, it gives CASSVSPSSYNEQFF.

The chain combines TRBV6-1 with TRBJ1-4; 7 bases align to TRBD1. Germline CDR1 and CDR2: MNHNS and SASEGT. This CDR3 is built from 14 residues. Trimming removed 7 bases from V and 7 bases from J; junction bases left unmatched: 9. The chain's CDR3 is CASTRSGTAEKLFF. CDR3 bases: TGTGCCAGCACCCGATCCGGGACAGCTGAAAAACTGTTTTTT.

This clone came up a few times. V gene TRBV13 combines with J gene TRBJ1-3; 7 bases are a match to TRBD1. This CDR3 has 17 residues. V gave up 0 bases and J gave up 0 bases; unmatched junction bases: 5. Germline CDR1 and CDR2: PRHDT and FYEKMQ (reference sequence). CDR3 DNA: TGTGCCAGCAGCTTAGGGGACAGGATCAACTCTGGAAACACCATATATTTT. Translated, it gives CASSLGDRINSGNTIYF.

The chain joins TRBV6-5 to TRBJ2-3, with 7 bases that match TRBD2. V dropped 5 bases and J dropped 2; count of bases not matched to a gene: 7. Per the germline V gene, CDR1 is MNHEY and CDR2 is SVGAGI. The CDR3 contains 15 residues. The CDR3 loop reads CASSTWGGTTDTQYF. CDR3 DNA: TGTGCCAGCAGTACCTGGGGGGGGACCACAGATACGCAGTATTTT.

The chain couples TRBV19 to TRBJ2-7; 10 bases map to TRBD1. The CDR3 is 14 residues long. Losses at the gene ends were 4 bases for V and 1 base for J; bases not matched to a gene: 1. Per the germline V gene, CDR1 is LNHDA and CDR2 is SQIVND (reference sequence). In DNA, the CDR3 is TGTGCCAGTAGTAAGGACAGGGGGTCCTACGAGCAGTACTTC. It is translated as CASSKDRGSYEQYF.

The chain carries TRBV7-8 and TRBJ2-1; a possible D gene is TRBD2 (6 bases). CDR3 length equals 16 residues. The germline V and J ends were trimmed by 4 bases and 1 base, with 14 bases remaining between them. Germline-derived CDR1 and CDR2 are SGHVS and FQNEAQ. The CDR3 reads CASSYRGAGSYNEQFF. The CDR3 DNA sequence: TGTGCCAGCAGCTACCGCGGGGCGGGATCCTACAATGAGCAGTTCTTC.

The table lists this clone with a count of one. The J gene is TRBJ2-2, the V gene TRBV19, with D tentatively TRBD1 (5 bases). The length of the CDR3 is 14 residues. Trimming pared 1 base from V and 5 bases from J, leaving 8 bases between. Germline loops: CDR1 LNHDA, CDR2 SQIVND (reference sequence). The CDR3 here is CASSIVAGTGELFF. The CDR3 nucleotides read TGTGCCAGTAGTATAGTAGCAGGGACCGGGGAGCTGTTTTTT.

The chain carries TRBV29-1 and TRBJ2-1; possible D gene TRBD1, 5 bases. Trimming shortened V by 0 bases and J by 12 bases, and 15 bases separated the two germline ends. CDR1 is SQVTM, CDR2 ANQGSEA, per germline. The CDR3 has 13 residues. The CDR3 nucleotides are TGCAGCGTTGAAGATCGTCCGGACACCGGGCAGTTCTTC. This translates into CSVEDRPDTGQFF.

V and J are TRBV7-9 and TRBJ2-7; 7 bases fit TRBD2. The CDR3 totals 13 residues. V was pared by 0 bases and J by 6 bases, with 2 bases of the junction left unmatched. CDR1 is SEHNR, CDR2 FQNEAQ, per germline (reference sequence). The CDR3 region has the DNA TGTGCCAGCAGCTTAGCGGGGGGGGGCGAGCAGTACTTC. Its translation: CASSLAGGGEQYF.

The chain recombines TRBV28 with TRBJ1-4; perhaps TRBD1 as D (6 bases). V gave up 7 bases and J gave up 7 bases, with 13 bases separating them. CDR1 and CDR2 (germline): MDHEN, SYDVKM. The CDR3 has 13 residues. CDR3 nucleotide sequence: TGTGCCAGCACCACAGGGTTAGGTGAAAAACTGTTTTTT. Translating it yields CASTTGLGEKLFF.

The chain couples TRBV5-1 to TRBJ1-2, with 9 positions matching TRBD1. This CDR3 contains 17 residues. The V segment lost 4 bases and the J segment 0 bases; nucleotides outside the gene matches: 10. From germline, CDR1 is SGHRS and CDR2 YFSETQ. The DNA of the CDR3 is TGCGCCAGCAGCCCACGGGACAGGGCTTCTCCTAACTATGGCTACACCTTC. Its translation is CASSPRDRASPNYGYTF.